This T cell receptor (beta chain) was obtained from a study of T cell repertoires in cytomegalovirus infection. Study summary: Through public TCR beta signatures, both CMV infection and matching HLA type were indicated.

Study results and limitations: It was HLA-C-restricted CMV-specific TCR beta clonotypes that dominated the response ex vivo. Pooled public TCR beta family frequency picked out CMV carriers with the relevant HLA.

As to this clonotype: Antigen unknown.

MiXCR, applied by TCRdb to the reads, yields one record per CDR3 protein. The sample holds around 130,000 distinct CDR3 sequences, 20% to 30% seen once. This clonotype originated in a human donor in good health (CMV status not recorded). Some clones in this sample may be carry-over from other donors' samples. Material for sequencing was PBMCs, sequenced either directly or after in vitro stimulation (not recorded which).

The CDR3 DNA follows: TGTGCCAGCAGTAAGGACAGGGATGATACGCAGTATTTT. It encodes CASSKDRDDTQYF. The J gene is TRBJ2-3, the V gene TRBV12-3 or TRBV12-4; 8 nucleotides agree with TRBD1. This CDR3 comprises 13 residues. Losses at the gene ends were 5 bases for V and 6 bases for J; bases not matched to a gene: 4.